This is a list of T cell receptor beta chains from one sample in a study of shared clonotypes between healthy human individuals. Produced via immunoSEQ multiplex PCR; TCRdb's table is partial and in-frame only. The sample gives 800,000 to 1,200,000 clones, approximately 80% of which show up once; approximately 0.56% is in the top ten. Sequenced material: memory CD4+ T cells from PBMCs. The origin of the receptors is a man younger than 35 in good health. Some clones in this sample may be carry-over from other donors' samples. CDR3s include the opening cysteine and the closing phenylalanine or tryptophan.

CDR3aa: CASSPGGSSTDTQYF; v_gene: TRBV6-4
CDR3aa: CASTRTAWGETQYF; v_gene: TRBV7-8
CDR3aa: CSGEVAGNTIYF; v_gene: TRBV29-1
CDR3aa: CASSYGVNTEAFF; v_gene: TRBV5-1
CDR3aa: CARPPGDSDSYEQYF; v_gene: TRBV19
CDR3aa: CASSPPAPNSGANVLTF; v_gene: TRBV18
CDR3aa: CASSAEQGAYQPQHF; v_gene: TRBV7-2
CDR3aa: CASTRGQGGLAFF; v_gene: TRBV28
CDR3aa: CASSKSGLAGGREQFF; v_gene: TRBV19
CDR3aa: CASSPLARGPNTDTQYF; v_gene: TRBV5-1
CDR3aa: CASRERVLNTGELFF; v_gene: TRBV6-5
CDR3aa: CATSSRQGGGSGANVLTF; v_gene: TRBV15
CDR3aa: CASSLLAGARVTGELFF; v_gene: TRBV7-2
CDR3aa: CASSLQVNYGYTF; v_gene: TRBV2
CDR3aa: CATVEGISNQPQHF; v_gene: TRBV21-1
CDR3aa: CASSSPGGQNSYEQYF; v_gene: TRBV28
CDR3aa: CASRIWTSRSLSEQYF; v_gene: TRBV7-9
CDR3aa: CASSLKGTIVGELFF; v_gene: TRBV5-4
CDR3aa: CAWSRQYEQYF; v_gene: TRBV30
CDR3aa: CSALINTEAFF; v_gene: TRBV20-1
CDR3aa: CASGLFPEEAYEQYF; v_gene: TRBV12-5
CDR3aa: CASSLYPGGLYEQYF; v_gene: TRBV5-6
CDR3aa: CASSGQGLAGVETQYF; v_gene: TRBV9
CDR3aa: CASKGGGSYNEQFF; v_gene: TRBV2
CDR3aa: CASTSGVTDTQYF; v_gene: TRBV5-1
CDR3aa: CASSFGQGRGNQPQHF; v_gene: TRBV28
CDR3aa: CASGLALGQATDTQYF; v_gene: TRBV12-5
CDR3aa: CASSIDGTLDLGGYTF; v_gene: TRBV19
CDR3aa: CATSRVQKETQYF; v_gene: TRBV15
CDR3aa: CASSFQGVTDTQYF; v_gene: TRBV5-1
CDR3aa: CASSLNRRFSNYTF; v_gene: TRBV28
CDR3aa: CASSQTILRGPENEQFF; v_gene: TRBV4-1
CDR3aa: CASSILGTDRPIQYF; v_gene: TRBV27
CDR3aa: CASSSAGTSGRRNIQYF; v_gene: TRBV7-9
CDR3aa: CASSSAWGNEQFF; v_gene: TRBV5-1
CDR3aa: CASSLEGGTPQFF; v_gene: TRBV7-9
CDR3aa: CASKWSQSTGEQYF; v_gene: TRBV2
CDR3aa: CASSQDVPGQGLSDTQYF; v_gene: TRBV4-1
CDR3aa: CSGDTASVEAFF; v_gene: TRBV29-1
CDR3aa: CASSEAQGASYEQYF; v_gene: TRBV6-1
CDR3aa: CASSLVGGTANEKLFF; v_gene: TRBV7-6
CDR3aa: CASSGEDVREKLFF; v_gene: TRBV9
CDR3aa: CASRIGTGGTEAFF; v_gene: TRBV6-1
CDR3aa: CASRPAGVNTGELFF; v_gene: TRBV19
CDR3aa: CATLRQGFYEGYTF; v_gene: TRBV19
CDR3aa: CASSPYTSTGELFF; v_gene: TRBV7-2
CDR3aa: CASTGTNSGNTIYF; v_gene: TRBV28
CDR3aa: CATSKRGSIDTQYF; v_gene: TRBV15
CDR3aa: CASSGESARETQYF; v_gene: TRBV27
CDR3aa: CASSLVSKNIQYF; v_gene: TRBV5-4
CDR3aa: CASSPRTSGRSGNEQFF; v_gene: TRBV5-1
CDR3aa: CASTQAGLGANVLTF; v_gene: TRBV19